This T cell receptor (beta chain) was recorded in a study of neurological immune-mediated disorders. Overall study results and limits: Phylogenetic analysis grouped 18 of 34 multiple sclerosis patients' repertoires together, suggesting a possible repertoire signature.

At least ten counts were recorded for this clonotype. Its antigen is still unknown. 5'RACE with 10-nucleotide random UMIs generated the cDNA. The output of every sequencing run, over 180 million TCR-beta sequences, came from 15-18 subjects. TCRdb independently ran MiXCR on the 5' RACE reads; one entry per CDR3 protein. The repertoire has about 62,000 distinct CDR3 sequences, 3.5% to 4.5% of them found once; the top ten carry roughly 2%. The sequenced material came from PBMCs. This TCR came from a woman aged 50 to 60 with multiple sclerosis.

The CDR3 loop reads CASSARKGGGQPQHF. In nucleotides, the CDR3 is TGTGCCAGCAGCGCAAGGAAGGGGGGCGGGCAGCCCCAGCATTTT. The V gene is TRBV7-2, the J gene TRBJ1-5; maybe TRBD1 (6 bases). CDR1 is SGHTA, CDR2 FQGNSA, per germline. The V gene lost 5 bases and the J gene lost 7 bases, with 18 bases spanning the gap. This CDR3 is 15 amino acids long. The full variable domain, completed using reference TRBV7-2 and TRBJ1-5, is GAGVSQSPSNKVTEKGKDVELRCDPISGHTALYWYRQSLGQGLEFLIYFQGNSAPDKSGLPSDRFSAERTGGSVSTLTIQRTQQEDSAVYLCASSARKGGGQPQHFGDGTRLSIL.